The T cell receptor (beta chain) under discussion was sequenced for a study of shared clonotypes between healthy human individuals. General study points: In contrast to clonotypes shared by all four donors, non-shared clonotypes had lower generation probabilities. Despite large depth, sorted-subset datasets appeared incompletely sequenced. A handful of donors held about 5.1% of naive CD4 clonotypes in common.

As to this clone: Its antigen is currently unknown.

Profiling relied on immunoSEQ multiplex PCR, and the TCRdb table lists in-frame clones only, not all of them. This sample has more than 850,000 clones; around three quarters occur once, and the top ten carry about 0.52%. A split of CD4+ cells into CD45RA+ naive and CD45RA-negative memory subsets was performed. Source material: memory CD4+ T cells from PBMCs. Indicated subset: CD45RA-negative fraction. This clonotype was sampled from a man aged 18 to 35 in good health. Some clones in this sample may be carry-over from other donors' samples.

CDR3 nucleotides: TGCGCCAGCAGTGGACAGTATGGCTACACCTTC. It encodes CASSGQYGYTF. This chain links TRBV10-1 with TRBJ1-2; D may be TRBD1 (5 bases). Germline lookup yields CDR1 WNHNN and CDR2 SYGVQD (reference sequence). Trimming stripped 4 bases from V and 5 bases from J, with 5 bases between. The CDR3 length is 11 residues.